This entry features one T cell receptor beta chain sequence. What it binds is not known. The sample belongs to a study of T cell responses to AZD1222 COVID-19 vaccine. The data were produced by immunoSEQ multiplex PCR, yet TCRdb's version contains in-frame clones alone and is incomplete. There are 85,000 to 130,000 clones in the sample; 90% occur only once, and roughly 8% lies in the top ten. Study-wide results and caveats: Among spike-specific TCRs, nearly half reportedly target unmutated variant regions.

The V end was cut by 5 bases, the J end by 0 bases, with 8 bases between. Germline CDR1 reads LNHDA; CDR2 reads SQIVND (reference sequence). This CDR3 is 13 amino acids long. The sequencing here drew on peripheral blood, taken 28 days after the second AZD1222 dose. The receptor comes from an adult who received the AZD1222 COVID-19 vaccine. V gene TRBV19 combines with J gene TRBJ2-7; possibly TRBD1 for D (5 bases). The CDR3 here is CASSDQGSYEQYF. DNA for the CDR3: TGTGCCAGTAGTGACCAGGGCTCCTACGAGCAGTACTTC.